Following are 27 T cell receptor beta chains from one sample sequenced in a study of spatial heterogeneity in lung cancer. TCRdb independently ran MiXCR on the 5' RACE reads; one entry per CDR3 protein. Here the sample spans tens of thousands of distinct CDR3 sequences, more than 7% being singletons. Time point in this sample: sample taken at primary tumor resection. The authors sequenced whole RNA from tumor, nontumor lung or frozen PBMC without sorting. Material: PBMCs, obtained at surgery. The receptor set was obtained from a female donor with early-stage non-small cell lung cancer.

This clonotype has at least ten counts. DNA for the CDR3: TGCAGTGCTATGGGGTACAGCTCCTACGAGCAGTACTTC. Protein product: CSAMGYSSYEQYF. The chain has TRBV20-1 and TRBJ2-7; D ambiguous. Germline V gene data show CDR1 as DFQATT and CDR2 as SNEGSKA (reference sequence). This CDR3 is 13 amino acids long. The V end was cut by 4 bases, the J end by 0 bases, with 10 bases between.

This clonotype was counted at least ten times. This chain links TRBV28 with TRBJ2-7; weak D call: TRBD2 (5 bases). Trimming shortened V by 5 bases and J by 2 bases, and 13 bases separated the two germline ends. The CDR3 runs to 14 residues. Germline V gives CDR1 MDHEN, CDR2 SYDVKM. CDR3 DNA: TGTGCCAGCAGTCCAAGCGGACCTACCTACGAGCAGTACTTC. Amino acid sequence: CASSPSGPTYEQYF.

This clonotype was seen many times. This chain uses TRBV5-1 with TRBJ2-7; no clear D. Germline CDR1 and CDR2: SGHRS and YFSETQ. The CDR3 totals 16 residues. V was cut by 4 bases and J by 0 bases, with 17 bases left in between. Here the CDR3 reads CASSLSKDESSYEQYV. The CDR3 bases are TGCGCCAGCAGCCTTAGTAAGGACGAGAGCTCCTACGAGCAGTACGTC.

This clonotype was picked up a small number of times. The CDR3 bases are TGTGCCAGCAGCGTAGGGCGGGGGGGCAATCAGCCCCAGCATTTT. Protein product: CASSVGRGGNQPQHF. The chain couples TRBV9 to TRBJ1-5; a possible D gene is TRBD1 (5 bases). The V gene lost 0 bases and the J gene lost 2 bases, with 9 bases spanning the gap. The CDR3 covers 15 residues. Germline CDR1 reads SGDLS; CDR2 reads YYNGEE.

The chain links TRBV5-4 to TRBJ2-7; 9 nucleotides align to TRBD1. The CDR3 totals 15 residues. With V trimmed by 4 bases and J by 4 bases, 9 bases remained unmatched. Germline loops: CDR1 SGHNT, CDR2 YYREEE (reference sequence). The CDR3 spells CASSPTGTGLYEQYF. CDR3 nucleotides: TGTGCCAGCAGCCCTACCGGGACAGGGCTGTACGAGCAGTACTTC. Using reference TRBV5-4 and TRBJ2-7 for the parts outside the CDR3, the full variable domain is ETGVTQSPTHLIKTRGQQVTLRCSSQSGHNTVSWYQQALGQGPQFIFQYYREEENGRGNFPPRFSGLQFPNYSSELNVNALELDDSALYLCASSPTGTGLYEQYFGPGTRLTVT.

This clonotype was picked up many times. The chain recombines TRBV5-1 with TRBJ2-3; TRBD1 matches at 7 bases. The CDR3 covers 16 residues. J gave up 6 bases and V 0 bases, and 10 bases lay outside the gene matches. Germline loops: CDR1 SGHRS, CDR2 YFSETQ. The CDR3 region has the DNA TGCGCCAGCAGCTTGGCCGTAGACAGGGTAGCGGATACGCAGTATTTT. This translates into CASSLAVDRVADTQYF.

This clonotype appeared many times. This chain links TRBV2 with TRBJ2-1; 10 nucleotides align to TRBD2. Germline CDR1 reads SNHLY; CDR2 reads FYNNEI. The CDR3 loop spans 15 amino acids. Losses at the gene ends were 2 bases for V and 6 bases for J; bases not matched to a gene: 4. The DNA of the CDR3 is TGTGCCAGCAGTGAATCACTAGCGGGATTCAATGAGCAGTTCTTC. The encoded protein is CASSESLAGFNEQFF.

The chain joins TRBV29-1 to TRBJ1-2, with D uncertain. Germline V lookup: CDR1 SQVTM, CDR2 ANQGSEA. V lost 4 bases, J lost 6 bases, and 9 bases lay in between. This CDR3 contains 11 residues. The CDR3 sequence is CSVGAEHGYTF. For the CDR3, the DNA is TGCAGCGTTGGGGCGGAGCATGGCTACACCTTC.

This clonotype has just a few counts. The chain has TRBV18 and TRBJ2-7, with 9 nucleotides matching TRBD1. The germline V gene has CDR1 KGHSH and CDR2 LQKENI. This CDR3 is built from 12 residues. V shed 6 bases, J shed 3 bases, and the junction held 0 bases outside the gene matches. In DNA form, the CDR3 reads TGTGCCAGCTCGGGACAGGGCTACGAGCAGTACGTC. Translated, it gives CASSGQGYEQYV.

At least ten counts were recorded for this clonotype. V usage is TRBV7-9 and J usage is TRBJ2-4; tentatively, D is TRBD1 (5 bases). The length of the CDR3 is 11 residues. Per germline, CDR1 SEHNR and CDR2 FQNEAQ (reference sequence). The V and J ends lost 10 bases and 6 bases respectively, with 10 bases between them. CDR3: CATGQGNIQYF. CDR3 nucleotide sequence: TGTGCCACTGGGCAGGGAAACATTCAGTACTTC.

The V call is TRBV11-2, the J call TRBJ1-2; D perhaps matches TRBD1 (5 bases). V lost 5 bases and J 6 bases, leaving 19 bases between the germline ends. CDR3 length equals 15 residues. Germline V gives CDR1 SGHAT, CDR2 FQNNGV. The CDR3: CASSTSGFRADGYTF. The CDR3 coding sequence is TGTGCCAGCAGCACATCAGGGTTCAGGGCGGATGGCTACACCTTC.

This clonotype was detected many times. The V call is TRBV15, the J call TRBJ2-6, with D unclear. The CDR3 has 15 amino acids. V was pared by 7 bases and J by 0 bases, with 10 bases between. Germline V gene sequence: CDR1 LNHNV, CDR2 YYDKDF (reference sequence). CDR3 sequence: CATTRSFSGANVLTF. CDR3 DNA sequence: TGTGCCACCACCCGGAGCTTCTCTGGGGCCAACGTCCTGACTTTC.

This clonotype has ten or more counts. The chain carries TRBV23-1 and TRBJ2-5; 9 nucleotides align to TRBD2. TRBV23-1 has ORF status, its function being uncertain. Germline trimming cut 3 bases from V and 5 bases from J; bases unmatched to any gene: 7. This CDR3 comprises 15 residues. CDR3 coding DNA: TGCGCCAGCAGTCATCCTCGGCGGGAGGGTGAGACCCAGTACTTC. It encodes CASSHPRREGETQYF.

The chain recombines TRBV5-4 with TRBJ2-1, with TRBD2 matching over 10 bases. CDR1 and CDR2 (germline): SGHNT, YYREEE (reference sequence). Unmatched junction bases numbered 6, after V lost 6 bases and J lost 0 bases. This CDR3 comprises 16 residues. The CDR3 DNA follows: TGTGCCAGCAAGGGACTAGCGCTGAGCTCCTACAATGAGCAGTTCTTC. Amino acid sequence: CASKGLALSSYNEQFF.

The chain links TRBV6-5 to TRBJ1-1; D is undetermined. V lost 8 bases, J lost 5 bases, and 18 bases lay in between. The V gene's germline CDR1 is MNHEY and CDR2 SVGAGI. The CDR3 runs 14 residues. CDR3 DNA: TGTGCCAGCTCTCCCTCGGGAGTAGGGACTGAAGCTTTCTTT. This sequence encodes CASSPSGVGTEAFF.

This clonotype was observed a few times. This rearrangement joins TRBV20-1 to TRBJ1-2; TRBD1 aligns across 7 bases. The CDR3 consists of 11 residues. CDR1 and CDR2 (germline): DFQATT, SNEGSKA (reference sequence). V was clipped by 3 bases and J by 10 bases; unmatched bases: 5. CDR3 DNA sequence: TGCAGTGCTAGGCAGCAGGGGGACTACACCTTC. This gives the protein CSARQQGDYTF.

This clonotype has at least ten counts. The chain uses TRBV10-3 and TRBJ2-6; D possibly corresponds to TRBD2 (6 bases). Between the trimmed V and J ends, which lost 3 bases and 2 bases, there was a span of 11 bases. Germline V gives CDR1 ENHRY, CDR2 SYGVKD. The CDR3 has 16 amino acids. The CDR3 DNA sequence: TGTGCCATCAGTGATACGCGGGGCGCTGGGGCCAACGTCCTGACTTTC. As protein: CAISDTRGAGANVLTF.

This rearrangement joins TRBV10-3 to TRBJ2-7; tentatively, D is TRBD2 (5 bases). The CDR3 has 13 residues. Trimming removed 11 bases at V and 0 bases at J, with 14 bases between. Germline CDR1 and CDR2: ENHRY and SYGVKD. CDR3 DNA: TGTGCCGTCGGAGGAACAGCCTCCTACGAGCAGTACTTC. Protein sequence: CAVGGTASYEQYF.

The chain combines TRBV15 with TRBJ1-2, with 8 positions matching TRBD1. The germline V gene encodes CDR1 LNHNV and CDR2 YYDKDF (reference sequence). The CDR3 spans 15 residues. With 3 bases clipped from V and 0 bases from J, the junction kept 3 bases outside the gene matches. The DNA for the CDR3 is TGTGCCACCAGCAGGAGACAGGGGACTAACTATGGCTACACCTTC. This translates into CATSRRQGTNYGYTF.

This chain uses TRBV5-6 with TRBJ2-3; weak D call: TRBD1 (5 bases). The V end lost 0 bases, the J end lost 3 bases, and 8 bases lay between the germline ends. Germline CDR1 SGHDT, CDR2 YYEEEE. The CDR3 spans 14 residues. The CDR3 loop reads CASSLARTTDTQYF. DNA for the CDR3: TGTGCCAGCAGCTTGGCCCGGACAACAGATACGCAGTATTTT. The full variable domain, rest sourced from reference TRBV5-6 and TRBJ2-3, is DAGVTQSPTHLIKTRGQQVTLRCSPKSGHDTVSWYQQALGQGPQFIFQYYEEEERQRGNFPDRFSGHQFPNYSSELNVNALLLGDSALYLCASSLARTTDTQYFGPGTRLTVL.

This clonotype was observed at least ten times. The V and J genes are TRBV10-3 and TRBJ2-7, with D possibly being TRBD2 (6 bases). Trimming stripped 10 bases from V and 3 bases from J, with 10 bases between. CDR1 and CDR2 (germline): ENHRY, SYGVKD. This CDR3 region has 11 residues. The CDR3 here is CASGEGYEQYF. The CDR3 DNA sequence: TGTGCCAGCGGGGAAGGCTACGAGCAGTACTTC.

In this sample, this clonotype turned up many times. The chain has TRBV7-9 and TRBJ2-1; D might be TRBD1 or TRBD2, each matching 5 bases. In germline, CDR1 is SEHNR, CDR2 FQNEAQ (reference sequence). The CDR3 is 15 amino acids. The V gene lost 5 bases and the J gene lost 5 bases, with 16 bases spanning the gap. CDR3 sequence (DNA): TGTGCCAGCAGCCCCGGGACCAGGCCGCACAATGAGCAGTTCTTC. It specifies CASSPGTRPHNEQFF. Drawing the rest from reference TRBV7-9 and TRBJ2-1, the complete variable domain is DTGVSQNPRHKITKRGQNVTFRCDPISEHNRLYWYRQTLGQGPEFLTYFQNEAQLEKSRLLSDRFSAERPKGSFSTLEIQRTEQGDSAMYLCASSPGTRPHNEQFFGPGTRLTVL.

This clonotype occurred many times. The chain is built from TRBV10-3 and TRBJ1-5, with 10 bases aligning to TRBD1. The CDR3 totals 14 residues. The germline gives CDR1 ENHRY, CDR2 SYGVKD. Unmatched junction bases numbered 5, after V lost 10 bases and J lost 2 bases. CDR3 sequence (DNA): TGTGCCACCTGGACAGGGGGGGGCAATCAGCCCCAGCATTTT. This gives the protein CATWTGGGNQPQHF.

The V and J genes are TRBV29-1 and TRBJ2-5; perhaps TRBD2 as D (6 bases). CDR1 SQVTM and CDR2 ANQGSEA come from the germline V gene. Trimming left V 4 bases short and J 5 bases short, with 14 bases between. The CDR3 length is 13 residues. This chain's CDR3 is CSVGGSAGETQYF. The CDR3 DNA reads as TGCAGCGTTGGAGGCTCGGCGGGGGAGACCCAGTACTTC.

This clonotype has only a few counts. V gene TRBV28 combines with J gene TRBJ1-4, with D maybe TRBD1 (5 bases). The CDR3 totals 14 residues. Trimming pared 7 bases from V and 1 base from J, leaving 10 bases between. Per the germline V gene, CDR1 is MDHEN and CDR2 is SYDVKM. This CDR3 reads CASISGGTNEKLFF. The CDR3 DNA reads TGTGCCAGCATCTCCGGGGGAACTAATGAAAAACTGTTTTTT. The entire variable domain, with the rest obtained from reference TRBV28 and TRBJ1-4, is as follows: DVKVTQSSRYLVKRTGEKVFLECVQDMDHENMFWYRQDPGLGLRLIYFSYDVKMKEKGDIPEGYSVSREKKERFSLILESASTNQTSMYLCASISGGTNEKLFFGSGTQLSVL.

The V gene is TRBV3-1, the J gene TRBJ1-1, with TRBD1 identical over 7 bases. CDR3 length: 13 residues. V gave up 4 bases and J gave up 5 bases; unmatched junction bases: 4. Germline CDR1 LGHDT, CDR2 YNNKEL (reference sequence). The DNA for the CDR3 is TGTGCCAGCAGCCGGGACAGCTTTACTGAAGCTTTCTTT. This encodes CASSRDSFTEAFF. Drawing the rest from reference TRBV3-1 and TRBJ1-1, the complete variable domain is DTAVSQTPKYLVTQMGNDKSIKCEQNLGHDTMYWYKQDSKKFLKIMFSYNNKELIINETVPNRFSPKSPDKAHLNLHINSLELGDSAVYFCASSRDSFTEAFFGQGTRLTVV.

There are a few counts of this clonotype. The rearrangement uses TRBV18 and TRBJ1-1; 8 bases are shared with TRBD1. The V segment lost 3 bases and the J segment 1 base; nucleotides outside the gene matches: 7. This CDR3 comprises 16 residues. CDR1 and CDR2 (germline): KGHSH, LQKENI. The CDR3 DNA sequence: TGTGCCAGCTCACCCCGACAGGGGCGTTCGAACACTGAAGCTTTCTTT. It translates to CASSPRQGRSNTEAFF.